This T cell receptor beta chain was profiled in a study of post-analysis software for immune sequencing data. Points from the study as a whole: The five TRBV segments detected at higher frequency in patients than in controls included TRBV5-6, TRBV5-1 and TRBV20-1.

The V segment lost 5 bases and the J segment 0 bases; nucleotides outside the gene matches: 11. This CDR3 region has 17 residues. CDR1 is SEHNR and CDR2 is FQNEAQ in the germline V gene (reference sequence). Researchers reported that TCR beta cDNA libraries carried unique molecular identifiers. TCRdb re-called the PCR reads with MiXCR, one entry per CDR3 protein. The table has some 800,000 distinct CDR3 sequences, around 45% seen once. A word on this clonotype: The target antigen is unknown.

The sequenced material came from blood. The V call is TRBV7-9, the J call TRBJ2-3; 7 bases are a match to TRBD2. The clonotype comes from a girl aged 10 to 17 with multiple sclerosis. CDR3 sequence (DNA): TGTGCCAGCAGCACTCCTCCTAGCGGTCTTAGCACAGATACGCAGTATTTT. Its translation is CASSTPPSGLSTDTQYF.